A selection of T cell receptor beta chains follows, all from one sample in a study of T cells in Graves' hyperthyroidism and ophthalmopathy. One entry per CDR3 protein results from TCRdb running MiXCR on the multiplex PCR reads. The sample carries over 350,000 distinct CDR3 sequences, roughly 14% recorded once. Sequenced material: blood. The receptors here all came from a man aged 18-30 years with Graves' ophthalmopathy. Both conserved end residues are part of each CDR3. The size of a clone is reported for some rows only, either as once, few or many, or as a class for expanded clones.

abundance	v_gene	j_gene	CDR3aa
NA	TRBV6-5	TRBJ2-3	CASSYGATLTDTQYF
many	TRBV27	TRBJ2-2	CASSWTGSGTGELFF
NA	TRBV19	TRBJ2-4	CASTRDYNQNIQYF
NA	TRBV5-6	TRBJ2-5	CASSLMGTRPRTQYF
many	TRBV18	TRBJ2-3	CASSPRTSGTDTQYF
many	TRBV12-3/TRBV12-4	TRBJ1-6	CASKTGTENSPLHF
many	TRBV20-1	TRBJ2-1	CSASSRERGGNEQFF
many	TRBV5-1	TRBJ2-7	CASSLVGNEQYF
many	TRBV28	TRBJ2-7	CASSTLYEQYF
NA	TRBV30	TRBJ1-2	CAWSVVGNYGYTF
many	TRBV12-3/TRBV12-4	TRBJ2-6	CASSLFTGGYGANVLTF
NA	TRBV7-9	TRBJ1-1	CASSLLPGAKEGTEAFF
NA	TRBV13	TRBJ1-2	CASSLGPTLRAPLENYGYTF
many	TRBV29-1	TRBJ1-1	CSSTGFSTEAFF
many	TRBV3-1	TRBJ1-1	CASSQEGMNTEAFF
few	TRBV6-1	TRBJ1-1	CASNLQGSTEAFF
few	TRBV9	TRBJ1-1	CASSVEGAQTEAFF
NA	TRBV6-1	TRBJ1-5	CASNVVVYQPQHF
many	TRBV12-3/TRBV12-4	TRBJ1-1	CASSLRTNTEAFF
NA	TRBV10-3	TRBJ2-6	CTISDGDSGANVLTF
few	TRBV29-1	TRBJ2-2	CSVETGVNTGELFF
NA	TRBV20-1	TRBJ2-7	CSAPQLAGGPYEQYF
few	TRBV27	TRBJ2-5	CASRSTGGVETQYF
many	TRBV7-9	TRBJ2-7	CASSWKLPGLLGEQYF
few	TRBV19	TRBJ2-3	CASSISGDTQYF
few	TRBV11-3	TRBJ2-3	CASSLQRGAQVDTQYF
once	TRBV6-2/TRBV6-3	TRBJ2-1	CASSYHRGGPIF
NA	TRBV5-6	TRBJ2-7	CAGSLGASSYEQYF
NA	TRBV10-1	TRBJ2-2	CASSGTGTPTGELFF
few	TRBV7-9	TRBJ1-6	CAIPRDRSYNSPLHF
NA	TRBV27	TRBJ2-7	CASRSSDSYEQYF
many	TRBV6-2/TRBV6-3	TRBJ1-2	CASRLTGRYGYTF
once	TRBV19	TRBJ1-1	CASRGRDPKGPEAFF
many	TRBV5-1	TRBJ2-7	CASRLWGDPNEQYF
many	TRBV2	TRBJ2-2	CASKVGDGNTGELFF
NA	TRBV5-1	TRBJ1-1	CASSLGSGKSTEAFF
many	TRBV3-1	TRBJ2-3	CASSQEPAGGPMDTQYF
many	TRBV5-4	TRBJ2-3	CASSLSSGGTDTQYF
NA	TRBV19	TRBJ1-3	CASSIVGYGNTIYF
many	TRBV4-1	TRBJ2-3	CASSQGWIGITDTQYF
NA	TRBV10-2	TRBJ1-2	CASSEWGPYGYTF
many	TRBV7-8	TRBJ2-1	CASSLGTSGSHEQFF
few	TRBV12-3/TRBV12-4	TRBJ2-3	CASAVGEADTQYF
NA	TRBV29-1	TRBJ2-6	CSVLALMGGANVLTF
many	TRBV20-1	TRBJ2-5	CSARPVGQGRLETQYF
NA	TRBV27	TRBJ1-5	CASSLLNSGQPQHF
many	TRBV12-3/TRBV12-4	TRBJ2-1	CASSWYHRDGGSFNEQFF
once	TRBV10-3	TRBJ2-1	CAISEPSRQGDYEQFF
many	TRBV6-5	TRBJ2-1	CASSYPPARVGVPLGDNEQFF